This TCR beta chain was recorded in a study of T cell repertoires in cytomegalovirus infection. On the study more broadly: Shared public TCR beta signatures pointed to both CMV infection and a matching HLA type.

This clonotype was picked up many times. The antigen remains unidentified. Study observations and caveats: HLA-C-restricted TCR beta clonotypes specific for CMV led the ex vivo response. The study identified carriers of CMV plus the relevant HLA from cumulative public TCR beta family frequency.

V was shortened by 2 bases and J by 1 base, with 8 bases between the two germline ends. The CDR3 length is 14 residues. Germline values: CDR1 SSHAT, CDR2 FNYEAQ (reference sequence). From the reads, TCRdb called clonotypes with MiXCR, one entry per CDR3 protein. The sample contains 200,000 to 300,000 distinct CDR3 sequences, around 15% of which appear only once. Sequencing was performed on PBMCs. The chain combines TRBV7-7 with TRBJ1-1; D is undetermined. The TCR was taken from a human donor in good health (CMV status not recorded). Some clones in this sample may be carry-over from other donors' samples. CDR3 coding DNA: TGTGCCAGCAGCTTATTGGATCCGAACACTGAAGCTTTCTTT. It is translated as CASSLLDPNTEAFF.